This T cell receptor (beta chain) was captured by sequencing in a study of identical twins. The germline V gene encodes CDR1 MNHNY and CDR2 SVGAGI (reference sequence). The germline V and J ends were trimmed by 4 bases and 6 bases, with 10 bases remaining between them. This CDR3 region has 13 residues. TCRdb ran MiXCR on the 5' RACE reads and lists one entry per CDR3 protein. Of around 230,000 distinct CDR3 sequences listed, approximately 9% are singletons. Ten or more counts support this clonotype. Its antigen remains unknown. Points from the study as a whole: Surplus twin overlap in beta out-of-frame sequences was less pronounced. In monozygotic twins, models underestimated the sharing of out-of-frame TCR alpha. The study based its conclusions on cross-sectional statistical analysis and did not follow the same donors. Twin-shared out-of-frame alpha sequences were enriched for low generation probability.

This chain links TRBV6-6 with TRBJ2-1, with D possibly being TRBD2 (5 bases). Input material: memory (CD45RO+) T cells sorted from blood. The sequence derives from a woman aged 18-35 years in good health. CDR3 residues: CASSSIAGNEQFF. The CDR3 DNA reads TGTGCCAGCAGTTCGATCGCGGGCAATGAGCAGTTCTTC.